A single sample is the source of the 15 T cell receptor beta chains below, sequenced in a study of shared clonotypes between healthy human individuals. Libraries were prepared by immunoSEQ multiplex PCR; TCRdb keeps only in-frame clonotypes and omits some of them. The data hold roughly 1,500,000 clones, with 98% observed a single time. Sequencing was carried out using naive CD4+ T cells sorted from blood. Subset reported: CD45RA+ positively selected. The source is a man in his thirties or forties in good health.

This clone was seen once. The chain has TRBV11-2 and TRBJ2-5; no definite D call. The V gene's germline CDR1 is SGHAT and CDR2 FQNNGV. The CDR3 extends over 13 amino acids. V dropped 8 bases and J dropped 5 bases, with 15 bases sitting between them. CDR3 sequence: CASLPAKRETQYF. CDR3 DNA: TGTGCCAGCCTGCCGGCTAAGAGGGAGACCCAGTACTTC.

Here the CDR3 DNA reads TGTGCCAGCAGCTTCGGGGGACTAGCGGGCTCCTACAATGAGCAGTTCTTC. Translating it yields CASSFGGLAGSYNEQFF. The chain links TRBV7-9 to TRBJ2-1; 12 positions match TRBD2. CDR1 is SEHNR and CDR2 is FQNEAQ in the germline V gene (reference sequence). V trimming: 3 bases; J trimming: 0 bases; junction bases outside the gene matches: 3. This CDR3 is built from 17 residues.

The CDR3 DNA reads TGTGCCAGCAGCCCGGGACAGGGGGCCCACGAGCAGTACTTC. Translated, it gives CASSPGQGAHEQYF. J is TRBJ2-7 and V is TRBV5-4, with 12 bases that match TRBD1. The V segment lost 4 bases and the J segment 5 bases; nucleotides outside the gene matches: 4. The length of the CDR3 is 14 residues. Looked up from germline, CDR1 is SGHNT and CDR2 is YYREEE (reference sequence).

V is TRBV15 and J is TRBJ2-1; D is ambiguous. The CDR3 spans 12 residues. Germline CDR1 and CDR2: LNHNV and YYDKDF (reference sequence). The ends were cut back, 1 base at V and 9 bases at J, with 7 bases in the middle. The CDR3 sequence: CATSRGYLEQFF. For the CDR3, the DNA is TGTGCCACCAGCAGAGGGTATCTTGAGCAGTTCTTC. The variable domain in full, completed from reference TRBV15 and TRBJ2-1, reads DAMVIQNPRYQVTQFGKPVTLSCSQTLNHNVMYWYQQKSSQAPKLLFHYYDKDFNNEADTPDNFQSRRPNTSFCFLDIRSPGLGDTAMYLCATSRGYLEQFFGPGTRLTVL.

The chain carries TRBV10-3 and TRBJ1-1; D unclear. Germline-derived CDR1 and CDR2 are ENHRY and SYGVKD. This CDR3 comprises 15 residues. V gave up 4 bases and J gave up 4 bases, with 16 bases separating them. CDR3 residues: CAISVGVGSSTEAFF. The CDR3 DNA follows: TGTGCCATCAGTGTGGGTGTCGGATCGAGCACTGAAGCTTTCTTT.

With respect to this clone: Within the sample, other DNA sequences also encode this same CDR3. The chain links TRBV15 to TRBJ2-2; D is ambiguous. The CDR3 covers 13 residues. Germline V CDR1 and CDR2: LNHNV, YYDKDF (reference sequence). The germline V and J ends were trimmed by 0 bases and 3 bases, with 2 bases remaining between them. CDR3 amino acids: CATSRDHTGELFF. The CDR3, as DNA: TGTGCCACCAGCAGAGATCACACCGGGGAGCTGTTTTTT.

This clone was seen once. The chain employs TRBV2 and TRBJ1-2; 9 nucleotides align to TRBD1. J lost 7 bases, V lost 6 bases, and 3 bases had no gene match. This CDR3 has 12 amino acids. CDR1 SNHLY and CDR2 FYNNEI come from the germline V gene. The CDR3 region has the DNA TGTGCCAGCAGCTCGACAGGGGGTGGCTACACCTTC. Translation gives CASSSTGGGYTF.

This chain uses TRBV2 with TRBJ2-3; no clear D gene. Between the trimmed V and J ends, which lost 1 base and 4 bases, there was a span of 6 bases. This CDR3 is 13 amino acids long. CDR1 and CDR2 (germline): SNHLY, FYNNEI. This chain's CDR3 is CASSEGRPDTQYF. The CDR3, as DNA: TGTGCCAGCAGTGAAGGTAGGCCAGATACGCAGTATTTT.

The chain has TRBV29-1 and TRBJ2-7, with D possibly TRBD2 on 6 matching bases. V was clipped by 6 bases and J by 6 bases, with 21 bases between them. Germline values: CDR1 SQVTM, CDR2 ANQGSEA. CDR3 length: 14 residues. The CDR3 nucleotides are TGCAGCGTGTCGCCGACGGGGAAGCGGGCCGAGCAGTACTTC. Amino acid sequence: CSVSPTGKRAEQYF.

A single count supports this clone. The CDR3 loop is CASSVVGTGGETQYF. DNA for the CDR3: TGTGCCAGCAGCGTAGTTGGGACAGGGGGAGAGACCCAGTACTTC. The V call is TRBV9, the J call TRBJ2-5; TRBD1 matches 11 bases. The CDR3 extends over 15 amino acids. Germline CDR1 is SGDLS and CDR2 is YYNGEE. The trim removed 0 bases at V and 4 bases at J, leaving 2 bases unmatched.

The chain combines TRBV2 with TRBJ1-1; possible D gene TRBD1, 5 bases. Germline CDR1 SNHLY, CDR2 FYNNEI. The CDR3 loop spans 14 amino acids. Trimming took 5 bases from V and 1 from J, leaving 11 bases between them. Here the CDR3 reads CASSIRQTNTEAFF. As DNA, the CDR3 is TGTGCCAGCAGTATCAGACAGACGAACACTGAAGCTTTCTTT. Variable domain in full (rest from reference TRBV2 and TRBJ1-1): EPEVTQTPSHQVTQMGQEVILRCVPISNHLYFYWYRQILGQKVEFLVSFYNNEISEKSEIFDDQFSVERPDGSNFTLKIRSTKLEDSAMYFCASSIRQTNTEAFFGQGTRLTVV.

J is TRBJ2-1 and V is TRBV5-6; 8 nucleotides agree with TRBD1. This CDR3 has 13 amino acids. Germline CDR1 reads SGHDT; CDR2 reads YYEEEE. J was trimmed by 7 bases and V by 4 bases; bases with no gene match: 4. CDR3 nucleotides: TGTGCCAGCAGCCGGACAGGGAGGAATGAGCAGTTCTTC. This gives the protein CASSRTGRNEQFF.

The rearrangement joins TRBV7-3 to TRBJ2-1, with D hard to call. Germline CDR1 and CDR2: SGHTA and FQGTGA. The CDR3 runs to 12 residues. V was shortened by 5 bases and J by 10 bases, with 12 bases between the two germline ends. The CDR3 coding sequence is TGTGCCAGCAGCCCCCGGTTCCGAGAGCAGTTCTTC. As protein: CASSPRFREQFF.

As for this clone: This is likely a read error, given that the CDR3 carries no conserved phenylalanine or tryptophan at its end. The chain combines TRBV5-1 with TRBJ1-2, with 7 bases aligning to TRBD1. The length of the CDR3 is 13 residues. Germline V gene data show CDR1 as SGHRS and CDR2 as YFSETQ. J was trimmed by 5 bases and V by 3 bases; bases with no gene match: 4. Here the CDR3 reads CASSYDRDYGYTL. CDR3 in DNA: TGCGCCAGCAGCTACGACAGGGATTATGGCTACACCCTC.

The chain carries TRBV28 and TRBJ1-2; D may be TRBD1 (5 bases). The ends were cut back, 6 bases at V and 2 bases at J, with 10 bases in the middle. This CDR3 has 13 amino acids. The germline V gene encodes CDR1 MDHEN and CDR2 SYDVKM. The DNA for the CDR3 is TGTGCCAGCAGAAGGGGCGCCAACTATGGCTACACCTTC. Protein product: CASRRGANYGYTF.